A few counts support the clone carrying this T cell receptor beta chain. Its target is unknown. The data originate from a study of blood T cells in healthy people across ages. General observations from the study: When set beside aged donors, long-lived donors presented more naive CD4+ cells and higher diversity. Older individuals had lower TCR beta diversity per million T cells (the decline was roughly linear).

With each sample, at least 5 micrograms of total RNA were extracted. Trimming left V 0 bases short and J 13 bases short, with 16 bases between. This CDR3 has 14 residues. CDR1 is SGHTA, CDR2 FQGNSA, per germline. A second PCR of 7 to 11 cycles used a sample-barcoded 5' primer and a J-beta primer mix. TCRdb re-called the 5' RACE reads with MiXCR, one entry per CDR3 protein. The sample lists about 670,000 distinct CDR3 sequences; around 41% were seen once. The chain links TRBV7-2 to TRBJ2-1, with a weak D call TRBD1 (6 bases). The receptor comes from a man older than 75 in good health. Input material: blood. The CDR3 is CASSLAGAGETQFF. CDR3 coding DNA: TGTGCCAGCAGCTTAGCGGGAGCAGGGGAGACCCAGTTCTTC.